The rows below give T cell receptor beta chains drawn from one sample of a study of Ad26.COV2.S vaccination and SARS-CoV-2 variants. The repertoire was sequenced with immunoSEQ multiplex PCR; TCRdb's copy has only in-frame clones and lacks some. The sample gives 120,000 to 150,000 clones, approximately 90% of which show up once; 5% is in the top ten. This specimen consisted of peripheral blood, obtained after recovery from COVID-19. The source of these receptors is a human donor who had recovered from COVID-19. Each CDR3 is given with its conserved first and last residue. D genes are given only for firm matches. Where a row states a size, it is once, few, many or the class of an expanded clone; other rows omit it.

. . TRBJ1-6 15 TRBV5-4 TGTGCCAGCAGCTTGGATCCCGGTGGTCTCTCACCCCTCCACTTT CASSLDPGGLSPLHF
. . TRBJ2-3 13 TRBV7-2 TGTGCCAGCAGCTTAGTGGGGCCAGATACGCAGTATTTT CASSLVGPDTQYF
. TRBD2 TRBJ2-4 18 TRBV5-1 TGCGCCAGCAGCTCCGGGACTAGCGGGGGCCTAGCCAAAAACATTCAGTACTTC CASSSGTSGGLAKNIQYF
. . TRBJ1-1 15 TRBV28 TGTGCCAGCAGTATAACCGGGCTACGGAACACTGAAGCTTTCTTT CASSITGLRNTEAFF
. TRBD2 TRBJ2-1 14 TRBV7-2 TGTGCCAGCAGCTTCTATGCGGGGGTCAATGAGCAGTTCTTC CASSFYAGVNEQFF
. TRBD1 TRBJ1-1 15 TRBV4-1 TGCGCCAGCAGCCATCCCCTCGGGACAGCGGTTGAAGCTTTCTTT CASSHPLGTAVEAFF
once . TRBJ1-6 11 TRBV28 TGTGCCAGCAGTTTATATTCACCCCTCCACTTT CASSLYSPLHF
. . TRBJ2-7 17 TRBV5-6 TGTGCCAGCAGCTTGGGCCATGAAGGGGTAAATACCTACGAGCAGTACTTC CASSLGHEGVNTYEQYF
. TRBD2 TRBJ2-3 15 TRBV19 TGTGCCAGTAGTTCACAGCGGGGCAACACAGATACGCAGTATTTT CASSSQRGNTDTQYF
. . TRBJ2-7 12 TRBV5-1 TGCGCCAGCAGCTCGGACAGCTACGAGCAGTACTTC CASSSDSYEQYF
. . TRBJ2-6 13 TRBV29-1 TGCAGCGTTATCGGCTCTGGGGCCAACGTCCTGACTTTC CSVIGSGANVLTF
. TRBD2 TRBJ2-1 14 TRBV6-2/TRBV6-3 TGTGCCAGCAGCGCTAGCGGGGGGGCAGGGGAGCAGTTCTTC CASSASGGAGEQFF
. . TRBJ2-7 12 TRBV2 TGTGCCAGCATGGGGTCGTCCTACGAGCAGTACTTC CASMGSSYEQYF
. . TRBJ1-1 13 TRBV2 TGTGCCAGCAGTCGAGACCGTTTCCATGAAGCTTTCTTT CASSRDRFHEAFF
. . TRBJ2-7 12 TRBV6-5 TGTGCCAGCAGCCCGGCGGGGTACGAGCAGTACTTC CASSPAGYEQYF
. TRBD2 TRBJ2-1 17 TRBV28 TGTGCCAGCAGCACCCACGGACTAGCAAAAACCTACAATGAGCAGTTCTTC CASSTHGLAKTYNEQFF
. . TRBJ2-3 13 TRBV6-5 TGTGCCAGCAGTCTCGGACTATCGAATACGCAGTATTTT CASSLGLSNTQYF
. TRBD1 TRBJ1-2 14 TRBV28 TGTGCCAGCAGTCTATGGGGGACAGGGATAGGCTACACCTTC CASSLWGTGIGYTF
once TRBD1 TRBJ1-2 14 TRBV6-2/TRBV6-3 TGTGCCAGCAGTTTTGGGACAGACAACTATGGCTACACCTTC CASSFGTDNYGYTF
. . TRBJ2-3 14 TRBV9 TGTGCCAGCAGCGTAGTCCAGGGCAGAGATACGCAGTATTTT CASSVVQGRDTQYF
. . TRBJ1-1 15 TRBV27 TGTGCCAGCAGTTTTGACTCGAGGGAGCCCGCTCAAGCTTTCTTT CASSFDSREPAQAFF
. TRBD1 TRBJ1-6 18 TRBV28 TGTGCCAGCAGTTTAATTGGCTCCGGGACAGGGGGAAATTCACCCCTCCACTTT CASSLIGSGTGGNSPLHF
. TRBD1 TRBJ1-3 19 TRBV2 TGTGCCAGCAGTGCCATCCGGGGACAGGGGGAGGAATTTGGAAACACCATATATTTT CASSAIRGQGEEFGNTIYF
. . TRBJ1-6 14 TRBV9 TGTGCCAGCAGCGGCGTCCGGGACCCTTCACCCCTCCACTTT CASSGVRDPSPLHF
. . TRBJ2-7 10 TRBV3-1/TRBV3-2 TGTGCCAGCAGGCCACCCGACGGGTACTTC CASRPPDGYF
. . TRBJ2-7 15 TRBV7-9 TGTGCCAGCAGCTTATGGGGCCAGGGCTCCTACGAGCAGTACTTC CASSLWGQGSYEQYF
once TRBD2 TRBJ2-7 15 TRBV27 TGTGCCAGCAGTTCGGGACTAGCGGGGGCTGGCGAGCAGTACTTC CASSSGLAGAGEQYF
. TRBD2 TRBJ2-2 19 TRBV27 TGTGCCAGCAGTTTATCTTACGCTAGCGGGGGGGCTAGGGGCGGGGAGCTGTTTTTT CASSLSYASGGARGGELFF
once TRBD1 TRBJ1-1 12 TRBV28 TGTGCCAGCAGTTTAAACAGGGGGAAAGCTTTCTTT CASSLNRGKAFF